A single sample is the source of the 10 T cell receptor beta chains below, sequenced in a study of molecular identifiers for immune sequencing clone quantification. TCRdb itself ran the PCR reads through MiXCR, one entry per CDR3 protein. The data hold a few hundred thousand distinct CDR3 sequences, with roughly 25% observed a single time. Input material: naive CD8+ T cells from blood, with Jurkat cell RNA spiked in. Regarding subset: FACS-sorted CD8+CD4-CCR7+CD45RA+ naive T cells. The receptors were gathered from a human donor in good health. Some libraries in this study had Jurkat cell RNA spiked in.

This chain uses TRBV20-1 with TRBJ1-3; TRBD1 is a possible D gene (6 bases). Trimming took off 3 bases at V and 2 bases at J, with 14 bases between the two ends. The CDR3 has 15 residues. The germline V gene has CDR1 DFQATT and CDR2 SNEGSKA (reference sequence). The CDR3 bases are TGCAGTGCTAGCCCCAGGGGCGCGACTGGAAACACCATATATTTT. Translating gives CSASPRGATGNTIYF.

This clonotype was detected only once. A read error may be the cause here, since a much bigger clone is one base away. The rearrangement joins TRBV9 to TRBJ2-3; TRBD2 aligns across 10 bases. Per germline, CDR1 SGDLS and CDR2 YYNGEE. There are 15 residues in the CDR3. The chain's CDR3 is CASSVGLAVTDMQYF. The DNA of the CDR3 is TGTGCCAGCAGCGTCGGACTAGCGGTCACAGATATGCAGTATTTT. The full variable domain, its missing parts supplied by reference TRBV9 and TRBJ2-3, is DSGVTQTPKHLITATGQRVTLRCSPRSGDLSVYWYQQSLDQGLQFLIQYYNGEERAKGNILERFSAQQFPDLHSELNLSSLELGDSALYFCASSVGLAVTDMQYFGPGTRLTVL.

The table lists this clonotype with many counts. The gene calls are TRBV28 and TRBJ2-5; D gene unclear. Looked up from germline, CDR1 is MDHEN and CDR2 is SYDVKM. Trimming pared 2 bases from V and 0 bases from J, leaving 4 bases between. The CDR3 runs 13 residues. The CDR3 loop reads CASSLDYQETQYF. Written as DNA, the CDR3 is TGTGCCAGCAGTTTAGACTACCAAGAGACCCAGTACTTC. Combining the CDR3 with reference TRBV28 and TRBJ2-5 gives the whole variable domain DVKVTQSSRYLVKRTGEKVFLECVQDMDHENMFWYRQDPGLGLRLIYFSYDVKMKEKGDIPEGYSVSREKKERFSLILESASTNQTSMYLCASSLDYQETQYFGPGTRLLVL.

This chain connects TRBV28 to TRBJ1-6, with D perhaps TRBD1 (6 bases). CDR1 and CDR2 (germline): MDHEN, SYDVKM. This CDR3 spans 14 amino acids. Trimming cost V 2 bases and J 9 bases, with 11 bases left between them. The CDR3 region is CASSLNTGSSPLHF. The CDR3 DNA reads TGTGCCAGCAGTTTAAATACAGGGAGTTCACCCCTCCACTTT.

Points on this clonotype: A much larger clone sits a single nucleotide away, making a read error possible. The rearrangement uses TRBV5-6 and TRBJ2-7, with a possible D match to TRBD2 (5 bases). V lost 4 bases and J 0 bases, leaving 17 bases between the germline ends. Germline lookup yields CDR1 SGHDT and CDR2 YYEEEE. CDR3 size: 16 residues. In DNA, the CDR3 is TGTGCCAGCAGCCCGAGGAGGACGGAGAGCTCCTACGAGCAGTACGTC. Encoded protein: CASSPRRTESSYEQYV.

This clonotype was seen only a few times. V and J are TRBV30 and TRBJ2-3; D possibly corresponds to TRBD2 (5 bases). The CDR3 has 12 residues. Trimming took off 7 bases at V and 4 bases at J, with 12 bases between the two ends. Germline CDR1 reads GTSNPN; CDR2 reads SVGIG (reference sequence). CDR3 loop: CASEGPADTQYF. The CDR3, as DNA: TGTGCCTCAGAGGGCCCTGCAGATACGCAGTATTTT.

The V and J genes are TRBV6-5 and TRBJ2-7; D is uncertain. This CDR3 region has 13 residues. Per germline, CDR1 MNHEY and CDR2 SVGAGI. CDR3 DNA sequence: TGTCCGAAGAGTTTTTCGTGGGTGTACGAGCAGTACTTC. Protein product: CPKSFSWVYEQYF.

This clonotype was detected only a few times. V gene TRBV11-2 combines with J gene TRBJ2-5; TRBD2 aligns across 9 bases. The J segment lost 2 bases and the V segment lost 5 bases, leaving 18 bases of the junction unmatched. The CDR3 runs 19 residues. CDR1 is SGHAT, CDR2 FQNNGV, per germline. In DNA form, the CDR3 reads TGTGCCAGCAGCCTTCTTAGAGTTGGGACTAGCAGGGTACAAGAGACCCAGTACTTC. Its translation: CASSLLRVGTSRVQETQYF.

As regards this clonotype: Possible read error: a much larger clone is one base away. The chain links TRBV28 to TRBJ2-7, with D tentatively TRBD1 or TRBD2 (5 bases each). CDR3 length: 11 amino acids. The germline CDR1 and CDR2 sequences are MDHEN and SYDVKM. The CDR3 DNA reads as TGTGCCAGCTCCATTCCGGGACCGCCGAACTTC. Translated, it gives CASSIPGPPNF.

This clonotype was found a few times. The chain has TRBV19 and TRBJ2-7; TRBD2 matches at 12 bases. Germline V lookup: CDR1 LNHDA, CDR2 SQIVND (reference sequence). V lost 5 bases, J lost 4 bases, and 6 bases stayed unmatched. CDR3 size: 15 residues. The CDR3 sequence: CASSLRLAGVYEQYF. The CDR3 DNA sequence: TGTGCCAGTAGTTTACGACTAGCGGGAGTGTACGAGCAGTACTTC. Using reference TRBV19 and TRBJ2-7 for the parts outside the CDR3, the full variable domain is DGGITQSPKYLFRKEGQNVTLSCEQNLNHDAMYWYRQDPGQGLRLIYYSQIVNDFQKGDIAEGYSVSREKKESFPLTVTSAQKNPTAFYLCASSLRLAGVYEQYFGPGTRLTVT.